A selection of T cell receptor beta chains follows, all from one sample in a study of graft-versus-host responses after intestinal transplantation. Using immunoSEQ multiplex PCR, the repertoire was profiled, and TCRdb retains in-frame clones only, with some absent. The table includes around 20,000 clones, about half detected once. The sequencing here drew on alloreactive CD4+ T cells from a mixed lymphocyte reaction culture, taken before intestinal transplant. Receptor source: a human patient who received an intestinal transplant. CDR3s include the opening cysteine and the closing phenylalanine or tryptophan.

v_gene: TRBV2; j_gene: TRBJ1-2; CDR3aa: CASSPGTVSNYGYTF
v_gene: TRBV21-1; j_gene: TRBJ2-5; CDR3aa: CASSIGQQETQYF
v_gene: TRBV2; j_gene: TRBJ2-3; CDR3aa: CASSGRRGPTDTQYF
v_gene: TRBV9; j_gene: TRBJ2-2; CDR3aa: CASSPAGTPLPFGELFF
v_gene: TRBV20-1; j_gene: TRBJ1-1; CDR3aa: CSAMANTEAFF
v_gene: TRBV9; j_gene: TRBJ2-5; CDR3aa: CASSVAAGVQETQYF
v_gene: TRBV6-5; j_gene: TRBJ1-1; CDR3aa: CASSYGGMNTEAFF
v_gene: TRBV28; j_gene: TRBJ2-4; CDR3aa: CASSSPTSGGANGIQYF
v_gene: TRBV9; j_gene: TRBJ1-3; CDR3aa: CASSVTQDILGNTIYF
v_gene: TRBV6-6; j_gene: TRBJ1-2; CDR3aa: CASSSTGGVYGYTF
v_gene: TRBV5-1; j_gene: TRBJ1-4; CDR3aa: CASSLGPATNEKLFF
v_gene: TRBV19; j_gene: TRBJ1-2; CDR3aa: CARRRMVETF
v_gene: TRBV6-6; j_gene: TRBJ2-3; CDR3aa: CASSSLTGVGADTQYF
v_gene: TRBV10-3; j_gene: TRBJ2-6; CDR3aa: CATTGESSGANVLTF
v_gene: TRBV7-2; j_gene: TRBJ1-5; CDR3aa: CASSLAGTAYSNQPQHF
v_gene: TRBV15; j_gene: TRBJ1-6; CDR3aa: CATSRLDRVSPLHF
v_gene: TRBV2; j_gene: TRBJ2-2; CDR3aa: CASTRTGSAGELFF
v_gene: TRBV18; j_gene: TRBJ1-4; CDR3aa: CASSDTDATNEKLFF
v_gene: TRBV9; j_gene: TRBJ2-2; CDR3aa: CASSVALTSGELFF
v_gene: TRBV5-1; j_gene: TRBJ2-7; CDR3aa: CASSLEARGPSYEQYF
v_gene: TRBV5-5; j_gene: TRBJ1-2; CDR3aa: CASSRGGNNYGYTF
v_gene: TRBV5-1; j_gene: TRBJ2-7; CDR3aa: CASSGGTLSSYEQYF
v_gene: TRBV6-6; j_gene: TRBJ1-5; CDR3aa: CASSYYRASNQPQHF
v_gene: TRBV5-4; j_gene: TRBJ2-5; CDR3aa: CASSRYGGGQETQYF
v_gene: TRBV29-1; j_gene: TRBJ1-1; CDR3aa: CSVGQGYTEAFF
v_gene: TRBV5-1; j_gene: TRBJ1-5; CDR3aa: CASSLAPGQPQHF
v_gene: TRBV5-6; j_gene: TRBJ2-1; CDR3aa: CASSLQVLSYNEQFF
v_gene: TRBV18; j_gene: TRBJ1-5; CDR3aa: CASSPVAGGGPQHF
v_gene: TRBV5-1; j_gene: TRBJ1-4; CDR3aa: CASSLVQNEKLFF
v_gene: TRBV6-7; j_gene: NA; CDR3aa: CASSYFRTGGFSYEQYF
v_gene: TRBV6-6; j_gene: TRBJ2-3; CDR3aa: CASSRTTGRRTDTQYF
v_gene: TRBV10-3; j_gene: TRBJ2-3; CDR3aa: CATEGTNPTDTQYF
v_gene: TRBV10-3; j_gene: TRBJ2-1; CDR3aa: CAISDDRGRNEQFF
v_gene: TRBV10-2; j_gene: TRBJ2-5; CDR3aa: CASSESWTSGGETQYF
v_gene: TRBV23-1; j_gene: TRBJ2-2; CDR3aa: CASSPRDRDWAGELFF
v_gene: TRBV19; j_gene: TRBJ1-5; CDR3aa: CASSTQGLYNQPQHF
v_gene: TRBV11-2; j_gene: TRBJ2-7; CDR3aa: CASSLLAARYYEQYF
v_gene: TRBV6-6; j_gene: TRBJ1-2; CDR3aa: CASSSDRVDGYTF
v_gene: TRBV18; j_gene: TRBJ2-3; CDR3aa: CASSPDRRKVLDTQYF
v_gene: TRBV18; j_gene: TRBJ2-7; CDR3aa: CASSTTQGPGYEQYF
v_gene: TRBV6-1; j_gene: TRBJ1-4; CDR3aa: CASKYTATNEKLFF
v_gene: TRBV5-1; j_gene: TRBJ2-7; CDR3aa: CASSLVSPPGAGEQYF
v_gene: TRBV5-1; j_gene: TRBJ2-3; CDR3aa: CASSLVRSGGPSTDTQYF
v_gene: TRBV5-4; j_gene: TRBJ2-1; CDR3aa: CASSLAGTSYNEQFF
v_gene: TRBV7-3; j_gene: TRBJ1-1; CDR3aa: CASSLTGGITEAFF
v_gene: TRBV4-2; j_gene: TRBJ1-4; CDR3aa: CASSQAQGAANEKLFF
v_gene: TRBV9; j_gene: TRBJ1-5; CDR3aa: CASSVEPGRQPQHF
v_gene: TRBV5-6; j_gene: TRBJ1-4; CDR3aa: CASSPGQRHEKLFF
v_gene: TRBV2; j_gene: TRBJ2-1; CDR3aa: CASARSTGGSYNEQFF
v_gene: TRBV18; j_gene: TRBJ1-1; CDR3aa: CASSLGAGRTEAFF